This T cell receptor (beta chain) was identified in a study of cytomegalovirus exposure and HLA in healthy donors. Overall study results and limits: Links to common viral pathogens appeared, in a later analysis, for several of the most significant clusters. Based on reports, TCR beta sequences accurately predicted HLA-A and HLA-B alleles for most subjects. Cytomegalovirus association was listed for about 170 TCR beta chains.

Primers: 60 Vbeta forward and 13 Jbeta reverse. Libraries were prepared by immunoSEQ multiplex PCR; TCRdb keeps only in-frame clonotypes and omits some of them. The sample lists about 190,000 clones; approximately 84% were seen once. Germline assignment: CDR1 SGHNT and CDR2 YYREEE (reference sequence). Trimming took off 4 bases at V and 6 bases at J, with 18 bases between the two ends. The CDR3 spans 15 residues. Regarding this clone: As yet, its antigen is unknown.

The sequence derives from a woman aged 50 to 65 in good health and CMV-seropositive. Sequencing input: PBMCs. The chain couples TRBV5-4 to TRBJ2-3; tentatively, D is TRBD2 (6 bases). The DNA of the CDR3 is TGTGCCAGCAGCCCAATTGGGTGGGGGGATGATACGCAGTATTTT. Encoded protein: CASSPIGWGDDTQYF.